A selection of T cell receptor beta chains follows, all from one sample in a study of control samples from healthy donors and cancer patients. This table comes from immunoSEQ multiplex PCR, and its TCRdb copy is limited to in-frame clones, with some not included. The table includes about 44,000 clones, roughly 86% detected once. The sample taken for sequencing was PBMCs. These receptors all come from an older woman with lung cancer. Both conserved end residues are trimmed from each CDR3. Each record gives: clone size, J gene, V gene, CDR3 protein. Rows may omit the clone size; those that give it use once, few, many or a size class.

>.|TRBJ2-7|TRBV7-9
ASSSTRSSYEQY
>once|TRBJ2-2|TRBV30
AWTKREATGELF
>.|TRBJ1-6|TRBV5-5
ASSSSGTPRTISPLH
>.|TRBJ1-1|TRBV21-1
ASSKVGRKNEAF
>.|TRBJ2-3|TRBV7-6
ASSLGTSGTDTQY
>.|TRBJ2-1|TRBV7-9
ASSARTSGRGVSYNEQF
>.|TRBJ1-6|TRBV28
ASSLRGGGVFVSPLH
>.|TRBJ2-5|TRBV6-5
ASSYFISGETQY
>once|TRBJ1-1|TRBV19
ASSLKGASTEAF
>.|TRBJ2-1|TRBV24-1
ATSDFTAGGRDEQF
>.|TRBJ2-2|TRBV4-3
ASSQLRPGELF
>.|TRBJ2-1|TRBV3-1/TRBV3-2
ASSQVWLAGGRFNEQF
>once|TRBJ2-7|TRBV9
ASSPQGAVSSYEQY
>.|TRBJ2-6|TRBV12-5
ASGSTGAGANVLT
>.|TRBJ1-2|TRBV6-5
ASSYAELRYGYT
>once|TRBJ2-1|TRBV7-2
ASSLVRLLNEQF
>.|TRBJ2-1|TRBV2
ASSRDRNSGRAGIEQF
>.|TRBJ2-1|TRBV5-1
ASSSDRNYNEQF
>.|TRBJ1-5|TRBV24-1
ATSEGGGGQPQH
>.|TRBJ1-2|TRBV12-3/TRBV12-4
ASSPGYGYGYT
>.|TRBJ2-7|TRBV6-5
ASSYSVEAIYEQY
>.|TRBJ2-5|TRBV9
ASSAGQGKETQY
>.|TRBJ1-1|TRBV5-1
ASSGGGQGGTEAF
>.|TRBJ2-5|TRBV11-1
ASSAGQEETQY
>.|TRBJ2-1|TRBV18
ASSLGNEQF
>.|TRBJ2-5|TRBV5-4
ASSPGTGGRETQY
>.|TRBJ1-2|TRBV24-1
ATSALGTASGYT
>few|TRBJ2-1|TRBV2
ASSEDLAGFGDEQF
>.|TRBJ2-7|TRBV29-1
SASQSNYEQY
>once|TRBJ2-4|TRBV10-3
AISVAGPKNIQY
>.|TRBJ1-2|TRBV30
AWSGGGYGYT
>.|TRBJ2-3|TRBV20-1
SASLREQGDTQY
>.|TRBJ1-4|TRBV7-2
ASRRGGNEKLF
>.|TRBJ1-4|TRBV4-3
ASSQGWGSTEKLF
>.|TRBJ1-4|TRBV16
ASSERWQNDEKLF
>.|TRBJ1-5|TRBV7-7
ASSLRVQGGSQPQH
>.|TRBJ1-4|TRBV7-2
ASSSTANNEKLF
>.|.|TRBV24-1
ATSSSASYEQY
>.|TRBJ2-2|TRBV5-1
ASSLARKDTGELF
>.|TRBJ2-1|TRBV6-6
ASRDRVYEQF
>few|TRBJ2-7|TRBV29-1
SVQLRAGQSYEQY
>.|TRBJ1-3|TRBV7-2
ASTPYRDFSGNTIY
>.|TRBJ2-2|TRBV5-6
ASSSLGRDINTGELF
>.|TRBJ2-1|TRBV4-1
ASSQVGDYNEQF
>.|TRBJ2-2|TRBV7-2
ASAPQALAATTGELF
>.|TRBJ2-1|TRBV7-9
ASSGHIQGGDYNEQF
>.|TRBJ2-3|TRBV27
ASSFYDRDGTDTQY
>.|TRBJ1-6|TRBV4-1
ASSQDERVYNSPLH
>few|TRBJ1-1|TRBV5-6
ASSLSHDWTGSPEAF
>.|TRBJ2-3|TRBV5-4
ASSMTDDTQY
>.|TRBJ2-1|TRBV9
ASSGERGDNEQF
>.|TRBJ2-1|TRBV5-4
ASSSGTSGNNEQF
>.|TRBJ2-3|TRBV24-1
ATSDTADTDTQY
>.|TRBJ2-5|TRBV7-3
ASSLGNQETQY
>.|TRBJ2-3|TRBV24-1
ATRETGARTDTQY